This T cell receptor (beta chain) was observed in a study of response to subunit inactivated influenza vaccine. Study-level points and caveats: The authors put forward the suggestion that each seasonal influenza vaccination may bring in only a limited number of new T cells.

Of note for this clonotype: As yet, its antigen is unknown.

Via MiXCR, TCRdb re-called the RT-PCR reads, giving one row per CDR3 protein. Counted here are around 750,000 distinct CDR3 sequences, 21% occurring once; the ten biggest clones make up roughly 10%. J was trimmed by 5 bases and V by 5 bases; bases with no gene match: 6. The CDR3 consists of 15 residues. This TCR was recovered from a man in his fifties or sixties who received an inactivated influenza vaccine. Material: PBMCs from blood, obtained 5 days after vaccination. This chain links TRBV12-3 or TRBV12-4 with TRBJ2-2, with TRBD1 matching over 9 bases. CDR3 nucleotides: TGTGCCAGCAGTGCCCGACAGGGGGTTACCGGGGAGCTGTTTTTT. It yields the protein CASSARQGVTGELFF.